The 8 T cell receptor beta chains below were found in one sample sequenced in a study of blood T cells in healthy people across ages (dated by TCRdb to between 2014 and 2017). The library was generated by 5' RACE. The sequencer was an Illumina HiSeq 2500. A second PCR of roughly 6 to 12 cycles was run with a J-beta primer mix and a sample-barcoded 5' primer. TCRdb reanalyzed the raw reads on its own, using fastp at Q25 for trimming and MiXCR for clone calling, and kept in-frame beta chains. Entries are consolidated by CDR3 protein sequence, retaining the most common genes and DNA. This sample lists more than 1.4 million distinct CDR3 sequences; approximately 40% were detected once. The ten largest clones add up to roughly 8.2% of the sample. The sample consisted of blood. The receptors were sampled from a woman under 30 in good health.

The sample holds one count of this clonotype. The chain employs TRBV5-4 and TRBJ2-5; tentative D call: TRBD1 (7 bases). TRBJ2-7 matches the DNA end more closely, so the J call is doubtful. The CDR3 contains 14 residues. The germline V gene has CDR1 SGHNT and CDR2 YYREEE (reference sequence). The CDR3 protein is CASTQGGQHYEQYF. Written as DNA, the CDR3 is TGTGCCAGCACCCAGGGGGGACAACACTACGAGCAGTACTTC.

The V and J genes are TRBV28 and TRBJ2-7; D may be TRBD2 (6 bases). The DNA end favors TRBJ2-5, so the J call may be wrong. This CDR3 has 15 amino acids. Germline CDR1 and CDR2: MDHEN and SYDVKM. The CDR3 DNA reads TGTGCCAGCACAGCCACACGAGCGGGCGCAGAGACCCAGTACTTC. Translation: CASTATRAGAETQYF.

The CDR3 region has the DNA TGTGCCAGCAGCCCCCAACCGTTCCGGGGGCTCCCCTACGAGCAGTACTTC. It yields the protein CASSPQPFRGLPYEQYF. The rearrangement links TRBV11-3 to TRBJ2-7; perhaps D is TRBD1 or TRBD2 (6 bases each). V shed 5 bases and J shed 2 bases, with 22 bases lying between them. CDR1 is SGHNT and CDR2 is YENEEA in the germline V gene. The CDR3 length is 17 residues.

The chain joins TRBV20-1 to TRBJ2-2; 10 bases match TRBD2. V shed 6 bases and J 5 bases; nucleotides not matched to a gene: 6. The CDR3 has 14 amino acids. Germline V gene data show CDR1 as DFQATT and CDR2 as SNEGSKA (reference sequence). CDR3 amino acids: CSAKLAGRTGELFF. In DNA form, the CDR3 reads TGCAGTGCCAAACTAGCGGGGCGAACCGGGGAGCTGTTTTTT.

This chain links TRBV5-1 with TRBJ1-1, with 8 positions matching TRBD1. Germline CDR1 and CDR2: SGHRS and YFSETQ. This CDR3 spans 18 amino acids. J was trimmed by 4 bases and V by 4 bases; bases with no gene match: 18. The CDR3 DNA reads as TGCGCCAGCAGCATCTTCCCTGGACAGGGTAAGACGGGCACTGAAGCTTTCTTT. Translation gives CASSIFPGQGKTGTEAFF.

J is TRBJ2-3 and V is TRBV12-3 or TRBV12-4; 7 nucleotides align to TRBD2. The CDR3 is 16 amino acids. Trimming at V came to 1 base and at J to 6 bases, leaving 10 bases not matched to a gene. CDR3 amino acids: CASSLGSTSSSDTQYF. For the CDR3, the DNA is TGTGCCAGCAGTTTAGGGTCGACTAGCAGCTCGGATACGCAGTATTTT.

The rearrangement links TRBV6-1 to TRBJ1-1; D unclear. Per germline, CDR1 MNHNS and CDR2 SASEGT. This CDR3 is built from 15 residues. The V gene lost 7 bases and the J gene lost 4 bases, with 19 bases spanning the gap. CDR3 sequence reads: CASIYRRVAGTEAFF. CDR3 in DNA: TGTGCCAGCATATATAGGAGGGTCGCGGGCACTGAAGCTTTCTTT.

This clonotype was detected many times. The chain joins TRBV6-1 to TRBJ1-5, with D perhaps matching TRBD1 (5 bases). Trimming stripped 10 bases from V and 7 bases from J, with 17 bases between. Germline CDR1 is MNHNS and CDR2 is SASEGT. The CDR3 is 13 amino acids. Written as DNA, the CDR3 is TGTGCCACAGCTCTCGGGGGGAACCAGCCCCAGCATTTT. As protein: CATALGGNQPQHF.